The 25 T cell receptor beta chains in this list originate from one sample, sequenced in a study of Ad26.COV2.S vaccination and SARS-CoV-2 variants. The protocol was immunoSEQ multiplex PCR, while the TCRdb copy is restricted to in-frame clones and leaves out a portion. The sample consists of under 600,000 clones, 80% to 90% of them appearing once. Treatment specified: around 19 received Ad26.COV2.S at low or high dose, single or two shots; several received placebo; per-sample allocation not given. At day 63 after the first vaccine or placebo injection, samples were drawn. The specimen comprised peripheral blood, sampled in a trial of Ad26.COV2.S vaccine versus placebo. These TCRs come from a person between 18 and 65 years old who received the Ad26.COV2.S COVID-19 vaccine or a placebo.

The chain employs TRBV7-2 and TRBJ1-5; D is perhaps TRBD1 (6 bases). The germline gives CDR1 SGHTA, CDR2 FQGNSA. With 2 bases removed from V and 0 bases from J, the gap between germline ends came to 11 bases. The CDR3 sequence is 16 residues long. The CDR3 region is CASSLLSRGSNQPQHF. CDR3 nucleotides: TGTGCCAGCAGCTTATTGTCCAGGGGTAGCAATCAGCCCCAGCATTTT.

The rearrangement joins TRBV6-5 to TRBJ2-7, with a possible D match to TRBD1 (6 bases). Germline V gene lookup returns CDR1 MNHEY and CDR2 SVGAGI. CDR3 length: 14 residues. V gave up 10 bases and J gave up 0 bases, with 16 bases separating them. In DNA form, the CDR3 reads TGTGCCACCAGCCGGACAGCGAGCTCCTACGAGCAGTACTTC. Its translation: CATSRTASSYEQYF.

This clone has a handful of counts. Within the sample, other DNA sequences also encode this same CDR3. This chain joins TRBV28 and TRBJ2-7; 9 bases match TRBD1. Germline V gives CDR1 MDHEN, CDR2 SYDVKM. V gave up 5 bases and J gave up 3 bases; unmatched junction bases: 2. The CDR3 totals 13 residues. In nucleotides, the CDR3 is TGTGCCAGCAGTCCGGGACAGGGCTACGAGCAGTACTTC. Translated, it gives CASSPGQGYEQYF.

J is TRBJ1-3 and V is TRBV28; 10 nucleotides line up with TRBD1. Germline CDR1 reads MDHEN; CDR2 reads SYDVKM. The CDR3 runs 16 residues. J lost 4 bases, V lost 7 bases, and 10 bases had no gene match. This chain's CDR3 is CASTSRTGGWGNTIYF. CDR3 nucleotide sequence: TGTGCCAGCACCTCTCGGACAGGGGGGTGGGGAAACACCATATATTTT.

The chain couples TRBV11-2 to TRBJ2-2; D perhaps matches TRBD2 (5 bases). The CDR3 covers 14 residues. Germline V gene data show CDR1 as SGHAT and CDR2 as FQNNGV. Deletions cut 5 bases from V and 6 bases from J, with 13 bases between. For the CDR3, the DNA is TGTGCCAGCAGCACCCGTGGAGGATCCGGGGAGCTGTTTTTT. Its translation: CASSTRGGSGELFF.

CDR3 in DNA: TGTGCCAGCAGTTCTAAACTAGCGCGCACTCCCTACGAGCAGTACTTC. The encoded protein is CASSSKLARTPYEQYF. V and J are TRBV27 and TRBJ2-7; 7 bases are a match to TRBD2. The CDR3 extends over 16 amino acids. The trim removed 4 bases at V and 2 bases at J, leaving 11 bases unmatched. Germline CDR1 MNHEY, CDR2 SMNVEV (reference sequence).

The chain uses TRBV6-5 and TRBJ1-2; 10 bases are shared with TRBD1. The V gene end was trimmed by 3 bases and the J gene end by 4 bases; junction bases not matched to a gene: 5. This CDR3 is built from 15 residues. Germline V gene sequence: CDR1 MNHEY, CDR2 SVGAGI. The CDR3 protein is CASSYFRTGGYGYTF. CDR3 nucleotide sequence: TGTGCCAGCAGTTATTTCCGGACAGGGGGCTATGGCTACACCTTC.

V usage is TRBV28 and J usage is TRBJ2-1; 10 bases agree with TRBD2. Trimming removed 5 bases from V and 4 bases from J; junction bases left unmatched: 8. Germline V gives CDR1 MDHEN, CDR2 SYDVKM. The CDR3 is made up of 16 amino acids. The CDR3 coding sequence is TGTGCCAGCAGTCCGACTAGCGGGCCTAATTACAATGAGCAGTTCTTC. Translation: CASSPTSGPNYNEQFF.

This CDR3 is CASRLDRGPNTGELFF. The DNA for the CDR3 is TGTGCCAGCAGGCTAGACAGGGGCCCGAACACCGGGGAGCTGTTTTTT. The chain links TRBV3-1 (or the pseudogene TRBV3-2) to TRBJ2-2; 8 nucleotides agree with TRBD1. There are 16 residues in the CDR3. V dropped 6 bases and J dropped 0; count of bases not matched to a gene: 6. The germline V gene has CDR1 LGHDT and CDR2 YNNKEL (reference sequence).

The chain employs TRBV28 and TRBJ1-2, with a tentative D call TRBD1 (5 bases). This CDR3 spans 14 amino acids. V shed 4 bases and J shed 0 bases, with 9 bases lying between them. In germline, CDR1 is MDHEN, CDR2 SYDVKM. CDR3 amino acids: CASSSTAPNYGYTF. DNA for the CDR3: TGTGCCAGCAGTTCGACAGCTCCTAACTATGGCTACACCTTC.

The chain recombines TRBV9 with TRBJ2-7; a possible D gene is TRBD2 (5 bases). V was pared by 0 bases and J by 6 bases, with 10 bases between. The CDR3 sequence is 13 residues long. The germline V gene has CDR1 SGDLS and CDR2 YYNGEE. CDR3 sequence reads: CASSVVGRSEQYF. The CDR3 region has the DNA TGTGCCAGCAGCGTAGTAGGGAGATCCGAGCAGTACTTC.

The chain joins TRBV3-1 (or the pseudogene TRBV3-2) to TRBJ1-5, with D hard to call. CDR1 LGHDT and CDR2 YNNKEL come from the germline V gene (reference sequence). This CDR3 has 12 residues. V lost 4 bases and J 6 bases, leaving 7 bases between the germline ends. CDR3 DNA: TGTGCCAGCAGCCCCCATGGTCAGCCCCAGCATTTT. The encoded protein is CASSPHGQPQHF.

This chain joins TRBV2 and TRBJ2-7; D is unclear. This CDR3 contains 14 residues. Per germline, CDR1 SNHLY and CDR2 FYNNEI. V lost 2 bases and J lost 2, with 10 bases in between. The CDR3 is CASSEKLGTYEQYF. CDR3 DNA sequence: TGTGCCAGCAGTGAAAAATTGGGGACCTACGAGCAGTACTTC.

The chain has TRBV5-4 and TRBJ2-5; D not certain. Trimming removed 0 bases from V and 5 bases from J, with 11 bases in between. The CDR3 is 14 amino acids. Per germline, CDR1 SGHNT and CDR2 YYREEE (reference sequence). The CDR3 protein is CASSLESAPETQYF. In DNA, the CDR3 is TGTGCCAGCAGCTTGGAGTCCGCTCCGGAGACCCAGTACTTC. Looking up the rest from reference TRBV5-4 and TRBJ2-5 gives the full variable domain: ETGVTQSPTHLIKTRGQQVTLRCSSQSGHNTVSWYQQALGQGPQFIFQYYREEENGRGNFPPRFSGLQFPNYSSELNVNALELDDSALYLCASSLESAPETQYFGPGTRLLVL.

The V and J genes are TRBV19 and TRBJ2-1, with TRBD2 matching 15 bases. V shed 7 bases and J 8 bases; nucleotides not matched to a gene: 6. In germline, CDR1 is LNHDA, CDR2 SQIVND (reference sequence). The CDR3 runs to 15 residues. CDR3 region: CASNPGLAGGHEQFF. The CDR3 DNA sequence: TGTGCCAGTAATCCGGGACTAGCGGGGGGTCATGAGCAGTTCTTC.

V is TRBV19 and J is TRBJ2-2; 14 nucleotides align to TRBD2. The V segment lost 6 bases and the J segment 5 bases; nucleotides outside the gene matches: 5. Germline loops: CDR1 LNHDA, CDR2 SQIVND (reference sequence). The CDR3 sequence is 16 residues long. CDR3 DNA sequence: TGTGCCAGTAGCGGGACTAGCGGGAGTGGGACCGGGGAGCTGTTTTTT. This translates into CASSGTSGSGTGELFF.

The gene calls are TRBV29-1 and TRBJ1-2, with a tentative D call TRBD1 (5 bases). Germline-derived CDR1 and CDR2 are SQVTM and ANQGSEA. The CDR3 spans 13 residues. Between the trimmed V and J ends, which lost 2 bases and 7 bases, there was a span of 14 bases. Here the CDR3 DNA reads TGCAGCGTTGAAAACGGGGGTCGAGGTGGCTACACCTTC. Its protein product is CSVENGGRGGYTF.

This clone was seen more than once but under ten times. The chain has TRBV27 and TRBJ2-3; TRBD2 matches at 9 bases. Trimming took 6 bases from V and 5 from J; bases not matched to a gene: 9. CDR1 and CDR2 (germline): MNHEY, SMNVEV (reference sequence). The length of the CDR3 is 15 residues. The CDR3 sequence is CASRLRPAGGDTQYF. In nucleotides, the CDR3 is TGTGCCAGCAGGCTGAGACCAGCGGGAGGAGATACGCAGTATTTT.

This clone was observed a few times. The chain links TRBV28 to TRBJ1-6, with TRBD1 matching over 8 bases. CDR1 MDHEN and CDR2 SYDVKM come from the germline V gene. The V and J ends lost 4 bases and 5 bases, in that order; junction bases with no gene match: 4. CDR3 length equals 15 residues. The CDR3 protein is CASSYGTGNNSPLHF. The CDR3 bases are TGTGCCAGCAGTTACGGGACAGGCAATAATTCACCCCTCCACTTT.

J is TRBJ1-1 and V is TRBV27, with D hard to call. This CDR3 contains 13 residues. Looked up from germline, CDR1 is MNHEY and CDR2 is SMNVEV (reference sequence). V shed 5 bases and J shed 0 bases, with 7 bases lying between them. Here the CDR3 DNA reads TGTGCCAGCAGTCAAGGGATGAACACTGAAGCTTTCTTT. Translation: CASSQGMNTEAFF.

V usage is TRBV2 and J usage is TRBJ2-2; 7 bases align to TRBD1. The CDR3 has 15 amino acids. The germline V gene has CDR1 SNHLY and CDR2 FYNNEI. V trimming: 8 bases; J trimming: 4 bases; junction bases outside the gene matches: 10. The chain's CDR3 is CASHSTGAITGELFF. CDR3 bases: TGTGCCAGCCATTCCACAGGGGCTATCACCGGGGAGCTGTTTTTT.

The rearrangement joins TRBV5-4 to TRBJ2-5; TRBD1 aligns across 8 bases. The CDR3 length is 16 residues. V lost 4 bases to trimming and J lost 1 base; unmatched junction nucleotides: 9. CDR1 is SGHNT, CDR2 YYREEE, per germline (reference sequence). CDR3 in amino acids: CASSQGQGPSQETQYF. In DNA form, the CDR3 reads TGTGCCAGCAGCCAAGGACAGGGACCTAGCCAAGAGACCCAGTACTTC. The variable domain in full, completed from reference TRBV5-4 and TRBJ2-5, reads ETGVTQSPTHLIKTRGQQVTLRCSSQSGHNTVSWYQQALGQGPQFIFQYYREEENGRGNFPPRFSGLQFPNYSSELNVNALELDDSALYLCASSQGQGPSQETQYFGPGTRLLVL.

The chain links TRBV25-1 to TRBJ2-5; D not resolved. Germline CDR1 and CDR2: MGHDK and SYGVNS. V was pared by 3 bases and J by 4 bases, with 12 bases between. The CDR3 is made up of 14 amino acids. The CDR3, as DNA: TGTGCCAGCAGTGATGGTTCCCTCGGAGAGACCCAGTACTTC. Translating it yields CASSDGSLGETQYF.

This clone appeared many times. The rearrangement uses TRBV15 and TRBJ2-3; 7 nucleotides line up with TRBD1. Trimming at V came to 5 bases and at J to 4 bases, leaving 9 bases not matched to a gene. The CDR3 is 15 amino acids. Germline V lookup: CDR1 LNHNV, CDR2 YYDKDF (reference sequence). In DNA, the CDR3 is TGTGCCACCAGCGCTATCAGGGGGAGCGCAGATACGCAGTATTTT. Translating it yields CATSAIRGSADTQYF.

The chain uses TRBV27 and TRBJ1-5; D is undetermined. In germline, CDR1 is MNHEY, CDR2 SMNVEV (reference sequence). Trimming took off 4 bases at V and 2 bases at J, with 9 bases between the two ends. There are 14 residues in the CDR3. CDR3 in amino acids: CASSYNVGNQPQHF. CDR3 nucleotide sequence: TGTGCCAGCAGTTACAACGTGGGCAATCAGCCCCAGCATTTT.